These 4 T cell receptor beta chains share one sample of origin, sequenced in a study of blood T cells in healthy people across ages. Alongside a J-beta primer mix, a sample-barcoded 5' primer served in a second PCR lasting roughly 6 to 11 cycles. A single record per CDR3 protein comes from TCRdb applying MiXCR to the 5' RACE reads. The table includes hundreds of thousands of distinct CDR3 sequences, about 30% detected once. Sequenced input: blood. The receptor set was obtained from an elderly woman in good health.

CDR3 loop: CASSLLGGGVTEAFF. The CDR3 DNA reads TGTGCCAGCAGCCTCCTAGGGGGCGGTGTCACTGAAGCTTTCTTT. V is TRBV3-1 and J is TRBJ1-1; TRBD1 matches 7 bases. V lost 4 bases, J lost 4 bases, and 9 bases stayed unmatched. CDR3 size: 15 residues. Germline loops: CDR1 LGHDT, CDR2 YNNKEL (reference sequence). Combining the CDR3 with reference TRBV3-1 and TRBJ1-1 gives the whole variable domain DTAVSQTPKYLVTQMGNDKSIKCEQNLGHDTMYWYKQDSKKFLKIMFSYNNKELIINETVPNRFSPKSPDKAHLNLHINSLELGDSAVYFCASSLLGGGVTEAFFGQGTRLTVV.

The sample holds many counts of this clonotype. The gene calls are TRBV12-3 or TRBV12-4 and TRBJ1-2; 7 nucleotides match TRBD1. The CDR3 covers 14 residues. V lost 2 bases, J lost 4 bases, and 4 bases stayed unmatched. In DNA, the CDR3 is TGTGCCAGCAGTTTACAGGGGGTTAGCTATGGCTACACCTTC. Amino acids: CASSLQGVSYGYTF.

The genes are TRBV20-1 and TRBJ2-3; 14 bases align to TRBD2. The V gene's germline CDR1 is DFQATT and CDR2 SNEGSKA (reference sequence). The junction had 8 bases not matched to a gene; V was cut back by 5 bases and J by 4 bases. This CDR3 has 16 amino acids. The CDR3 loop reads CSAETTSGGAADTQYF. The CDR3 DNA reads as TGCAGTGCTGAAACGACTAGCGGGGGGGCCGCAGATACGCAGTATTTT.

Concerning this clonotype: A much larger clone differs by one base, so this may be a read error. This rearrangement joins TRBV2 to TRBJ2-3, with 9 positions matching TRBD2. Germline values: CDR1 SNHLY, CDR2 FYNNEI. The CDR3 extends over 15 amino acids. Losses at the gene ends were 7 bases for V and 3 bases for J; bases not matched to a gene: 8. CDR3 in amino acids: CASTVYGLATDTQYF. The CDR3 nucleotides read TGTGCCAGCACCGTCTATGGACTAGCGACAGATACGCAGTATTTT.